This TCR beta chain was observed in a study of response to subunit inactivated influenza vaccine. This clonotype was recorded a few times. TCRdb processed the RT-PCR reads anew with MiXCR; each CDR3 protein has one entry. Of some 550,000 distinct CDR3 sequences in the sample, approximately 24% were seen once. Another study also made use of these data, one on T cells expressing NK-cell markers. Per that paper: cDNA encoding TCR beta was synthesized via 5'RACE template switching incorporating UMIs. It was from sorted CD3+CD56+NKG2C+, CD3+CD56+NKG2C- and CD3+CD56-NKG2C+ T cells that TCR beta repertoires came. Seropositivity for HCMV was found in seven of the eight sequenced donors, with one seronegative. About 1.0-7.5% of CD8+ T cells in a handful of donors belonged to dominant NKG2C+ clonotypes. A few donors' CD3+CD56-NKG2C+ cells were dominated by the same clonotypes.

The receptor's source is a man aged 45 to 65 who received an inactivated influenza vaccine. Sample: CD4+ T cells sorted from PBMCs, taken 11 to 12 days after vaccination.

In DNA, the CDR3 is TGTGCCAGCAGTGGGGACAGGGGATCCTACGAGCAGTACTTC. It is translated as CASSGDRGSYEQYF. The chain has TRBV6-2 or TRBV6-3 and TRBJ2-7, with 10 positions matching TRBD1. Germline assignment: CDR1 MNHEY and CDR2 SVGEGT. The junction had 2 bases not matched to a gene; V was cut back by 5 bases and J by 1 base. This CDR3 is 14 amino acids long.